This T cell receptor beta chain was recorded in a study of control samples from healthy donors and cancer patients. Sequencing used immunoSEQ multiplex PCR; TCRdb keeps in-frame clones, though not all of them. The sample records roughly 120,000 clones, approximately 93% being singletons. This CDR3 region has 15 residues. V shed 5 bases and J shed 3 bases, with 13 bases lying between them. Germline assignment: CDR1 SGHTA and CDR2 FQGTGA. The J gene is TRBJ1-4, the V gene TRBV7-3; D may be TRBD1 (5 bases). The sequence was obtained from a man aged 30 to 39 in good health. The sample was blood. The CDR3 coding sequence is TGTGCCAGCAGCCCGGGGGGAGGCGCTAATGAAAAACTGTTTTTT. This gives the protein CASSPGGGANEKLFF. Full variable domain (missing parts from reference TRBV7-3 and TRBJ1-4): GAGVSQTPSNKVTEKGKYVELRCDPISGHTALYWYRQSLGQGPEFLIYFQGTGAADDSGLPNDRFFAVRPEGSVSTLKIQRTERGDSAVYLCASSPGGGANEKLFFGSGTQLSVL.